These 5 T cell receptor beta chains originate from one sample sequenced in a study of blood T cells in healthy people across ages (dated by TCRdb to 2013 to 2016). The library relied on 5' RACE. The listed sequencing device is Illumina HiSeq 2500. A second roughly 6 to 12 cycle PCR used a sample-barcoded 5' primer and a J-beta primer mix. TCRdb itself trimmed the public reads at Q25 with fastp, ran MiXCR and retained productive beta chains. Each CDR3 protein appears once, grouped with its most common genes and DNA. The sample data list over a million distinct CDR3 sequences, and 40% to 45% of these were observed just once. The ten largest clones capture 18% of the sample. Sequencing used blood. Receptors originate from a woman aged 60 to 75 in good health.

The chain has TRBV11-1 and TRBJ1-1; D uncertain. Germline CDR1 SGHAT, CDR2 FQDESV (reference sequence). With 2 bases removed from V and 8 bases from J, the gap between germline ends came to 12 bases. This CDR3 spans 13 amino acids. CDR3 loop: CASSLLPAVEAFF. As DNA, the CDR3 is TGTGCCAGCAGCTTACTCCCGGCGGTCGAAGCTTTCTTT.

The CDR3 loop reads CASGATRFEQFF. CDR3 DNA sequence: TGTGCCAGCGGAGCGACTAGATTTGAGCAGTTCTTC. The V and J genes are TRBV2 and TRBJ2-1, with D maybe TRBD2 (6 bases). Between the trimmed V and J ends, which lost 8 bases and 9 bases, there was a span of 14 bases. Germline CDR1 and CDR2: SNHLY and FYNNEI. The CDR3 has 12 amino acids.

CDR3 nucleotides: TGCAGCGTTGAAGATCCGGGACTAGTAAGGAACTCCTACGAGCAGTACTTC. It is translated as CSVEDPGLVRNSYEQYF. The chain carries TRBV29-1 and TRBJ2-7; 8 bases match TRBD2. With V trimmed by 0 bases and J by 0 bases, 10 bases remained unmatched. The CDR3 spans 17 residues. Germline loops: CDR1 SQVTM, CDR2 ANQGSEA.

This clonotype was detected ten times or more. This chain links TRBV10-1 with TRBJ2-7; D could derive from TRBD1 or TRBD2 (5 bases each). In germline, CDR1 is WNHNN, CDR2 SYGVQD (reference sequence). CDR3 length: 15 residues. V lost 2 bases and J 2 bases, leaving 13 bases between the germline ends. The CDR3 DNA sequence: TGCGCCAGCAGTGAGAGTGGGGACCGTGCCTACGAGCAGTACTTC. Its translation: CASSESGDRAYEQYF.

This chain links TRBV3-1 with TRBJ1-1; no definite D call. Germline loops: CDR1 LGHDT, CDR2 YNNKEL (reference sequence). V lost 3 bases and J lost 0, with 5 bases in between. The CDR3 runs 13 residues. The CDR3 loop is CASSQPVNTEAFF. The CDR3 region has the DNA TGTGCCAGCAGCCAGCCAGTGAACACTGAAGCTTTCTTT.